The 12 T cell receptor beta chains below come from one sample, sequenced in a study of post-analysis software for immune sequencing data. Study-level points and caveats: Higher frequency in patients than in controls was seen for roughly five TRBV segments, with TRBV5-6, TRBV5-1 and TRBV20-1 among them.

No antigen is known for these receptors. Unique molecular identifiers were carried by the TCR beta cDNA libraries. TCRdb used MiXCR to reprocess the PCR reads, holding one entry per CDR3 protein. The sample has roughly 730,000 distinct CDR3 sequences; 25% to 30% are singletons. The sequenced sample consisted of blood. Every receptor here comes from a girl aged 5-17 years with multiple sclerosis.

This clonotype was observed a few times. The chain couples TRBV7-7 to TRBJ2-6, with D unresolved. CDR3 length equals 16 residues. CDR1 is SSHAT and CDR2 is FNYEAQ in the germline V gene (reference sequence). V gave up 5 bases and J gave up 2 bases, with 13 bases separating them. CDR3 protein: CASSPSWVAGANVLTF. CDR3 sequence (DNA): TGTGCCAGCAGCCCTAGTTGGGTAGCTGGGGCCAACGTCCTGACTTTC.

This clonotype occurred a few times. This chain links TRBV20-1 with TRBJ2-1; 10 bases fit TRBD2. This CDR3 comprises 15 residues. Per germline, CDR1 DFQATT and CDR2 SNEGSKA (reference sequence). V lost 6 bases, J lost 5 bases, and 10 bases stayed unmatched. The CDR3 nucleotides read TGCAGTGCGGACAAGAAGCGGGAGGGCCACAATGAGCAGTTCTTC. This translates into CSADKKREGHNEQFF.

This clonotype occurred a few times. In DNA form, the CDR3 reads TGTGCCACCAGTGAAGAGAGCGGACCCTACAATGAGCAGTTCTTC. It codes for CATSEESGPYNEQFF. The chain employs TRBV24-1 and TRBJ2-1, with D possibly TRBD2 on 5 matching bases. Germline assignment: CDR1 KGHDR and CDR2 SFDVKD. Deletions cut 4 bases from V and 2 bases from J, with 11 bases between. The length of the CDR3 is 15 residues.

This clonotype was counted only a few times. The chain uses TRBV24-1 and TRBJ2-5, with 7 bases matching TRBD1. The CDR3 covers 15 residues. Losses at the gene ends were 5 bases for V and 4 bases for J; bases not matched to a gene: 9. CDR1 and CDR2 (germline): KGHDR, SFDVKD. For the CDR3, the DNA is TGTGCCACCAGTGCCGGGGACAGCATGGGAGAGACCCAGTACTTC. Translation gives CATSAGDSMGETQYF.

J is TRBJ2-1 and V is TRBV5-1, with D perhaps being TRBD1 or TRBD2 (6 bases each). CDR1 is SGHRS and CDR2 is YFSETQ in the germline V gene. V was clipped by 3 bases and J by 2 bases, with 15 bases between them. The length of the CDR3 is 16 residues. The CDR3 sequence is CASSSRGDSTYNEQFF. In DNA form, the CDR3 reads TGCGCCAGCAGCTCGAGGGGGGACTCCACCTACAATGAGCAGTTCTTC.

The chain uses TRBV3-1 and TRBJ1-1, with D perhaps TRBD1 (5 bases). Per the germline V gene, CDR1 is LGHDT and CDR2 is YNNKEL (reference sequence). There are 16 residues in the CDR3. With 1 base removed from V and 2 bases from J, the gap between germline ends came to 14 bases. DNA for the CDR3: TGTGCCAGCAGCCAAGCACCTAGGGGAGCTAACACTGAAGCTTTCTTT. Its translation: CASSQAPRGANTEAFF.

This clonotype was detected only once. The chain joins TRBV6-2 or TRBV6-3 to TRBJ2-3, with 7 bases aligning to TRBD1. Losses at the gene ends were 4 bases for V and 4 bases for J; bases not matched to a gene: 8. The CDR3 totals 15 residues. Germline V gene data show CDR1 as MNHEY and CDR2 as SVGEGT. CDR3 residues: CASSSPGQLADTQYF. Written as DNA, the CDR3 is TGTGCCAGCAGTTCCCCGGGACAGCTAGCAGATACGCAGTATTTT.

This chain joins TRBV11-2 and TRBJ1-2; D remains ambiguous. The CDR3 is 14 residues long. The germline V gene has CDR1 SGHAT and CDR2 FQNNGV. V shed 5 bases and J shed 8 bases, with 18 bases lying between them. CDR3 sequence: CASSATYPENGYTF. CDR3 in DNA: TGTGCCAGCAGCGCAACCTACCCCGAAAACGGCTACACCTTC.

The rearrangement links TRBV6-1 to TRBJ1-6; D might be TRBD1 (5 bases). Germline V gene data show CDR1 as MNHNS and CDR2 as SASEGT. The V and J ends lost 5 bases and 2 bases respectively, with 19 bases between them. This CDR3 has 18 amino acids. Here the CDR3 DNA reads TGTGCCAGCAGTCCGGGGCCTAGGTGGAGCCCCTATAATTCACCCCTCCACTTT. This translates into CASSPGPRWSPYNSPLHF.

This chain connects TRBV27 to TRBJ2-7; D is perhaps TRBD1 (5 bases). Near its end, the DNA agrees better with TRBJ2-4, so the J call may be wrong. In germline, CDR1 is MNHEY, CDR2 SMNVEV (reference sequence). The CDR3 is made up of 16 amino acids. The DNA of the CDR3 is TGTGCCAGCAGTTTGTCCCCCGGGTCAGGGAAAAACATTCAGTACTTC. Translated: CASSLSPGSGKNIQYF.

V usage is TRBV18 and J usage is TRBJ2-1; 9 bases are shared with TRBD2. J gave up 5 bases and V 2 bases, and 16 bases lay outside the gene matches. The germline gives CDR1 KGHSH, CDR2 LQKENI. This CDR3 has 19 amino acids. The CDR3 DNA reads TGTGCCAGCTCACCAAGCGCGGAACAGCGGGAGGAATTTCACAATGAGCAGTTCTTC. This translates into CASSPSAEQREEFHNEQFF.

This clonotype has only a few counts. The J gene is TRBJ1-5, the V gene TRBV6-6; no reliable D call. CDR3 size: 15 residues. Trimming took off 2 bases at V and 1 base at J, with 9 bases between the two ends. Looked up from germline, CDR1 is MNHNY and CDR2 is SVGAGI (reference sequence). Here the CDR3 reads CASSYERWSNQPQHF. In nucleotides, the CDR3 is TGTGCCAGCAGTTACGAACGGTGGAGCAATCAGCCCCAGCATTTT.